This entry is about one T cell receptor beta chain. Its antigen remains unknown. The CDR3 has 15 amino acids. The V end lost 0 bases, the J end lost 0 bases, and 8 bases lay between the germline ends. From germline, CDR1 is SGDLS and CDR2 YYNGEE. The data stem from a study of beta chain features in type 1 diabetes. Overall study findings and caveats: Among all four CD4+ subsets, Type 1 diabetes patients had TCRB CDR3s that were moderately but significantly shorter.

Reverse transcribing all isolated RNA meant expressed TCRB transcripts were sequenced. Using immunoSEQ multiplex PCR, the repertoire was profiled, and TCRdb retains in-frame clones only, with some absent. Among some 250,000 clones listed, approximately 14% were seen once. The TCR was taken from a man aged 25 to 45 with type 1 diabetes. The sequencing sample was made of naive CD4+ T cells from blood. This chain joins TRBV9 and TRBJ2-3; a weak D match, TRBD2 (6 bases). The CDR3 protein is CASSVGGVSTDTQYF. DNA for the CDR3: TGTGCCAGCAGCGTAGGCGGGGTCAGCACAGATACGCAGTATTTT.